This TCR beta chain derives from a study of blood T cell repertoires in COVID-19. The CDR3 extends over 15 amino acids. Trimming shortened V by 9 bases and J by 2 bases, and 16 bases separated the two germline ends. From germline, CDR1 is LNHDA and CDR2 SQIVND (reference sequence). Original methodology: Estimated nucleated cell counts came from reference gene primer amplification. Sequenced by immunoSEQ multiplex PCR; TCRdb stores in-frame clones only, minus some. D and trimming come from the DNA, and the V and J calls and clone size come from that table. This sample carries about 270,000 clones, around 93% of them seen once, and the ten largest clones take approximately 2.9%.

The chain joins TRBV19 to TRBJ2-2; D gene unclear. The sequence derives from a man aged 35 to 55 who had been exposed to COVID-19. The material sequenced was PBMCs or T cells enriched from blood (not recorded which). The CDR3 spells CASNDRGTNTGELFF. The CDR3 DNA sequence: TGTGCCAGCAATGACCGAGGAACTAACACCGGGGAGCTGTTTTTT.